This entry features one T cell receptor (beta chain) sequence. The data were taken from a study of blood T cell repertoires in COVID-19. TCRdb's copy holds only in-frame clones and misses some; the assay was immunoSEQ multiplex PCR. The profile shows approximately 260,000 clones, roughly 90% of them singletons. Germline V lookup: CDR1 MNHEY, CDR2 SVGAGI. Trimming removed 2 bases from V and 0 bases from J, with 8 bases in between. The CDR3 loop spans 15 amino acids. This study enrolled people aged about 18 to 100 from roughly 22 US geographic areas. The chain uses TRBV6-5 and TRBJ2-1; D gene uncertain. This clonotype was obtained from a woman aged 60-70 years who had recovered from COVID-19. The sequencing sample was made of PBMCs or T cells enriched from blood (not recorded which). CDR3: CASSYEASSYNEQFF. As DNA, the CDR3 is TGTGCCAGCAGTTACGAGGCTAGCTCCTACAATGAGCAGTTCTTC.